This T cell receptor (beta chain) was sequenced during a study of identical twins. Findings and limits, study-wide: The analysis was cross-sectional rather than longitudinal within donors. Within cord blood, abundant beta clonotypes carried fewer insertions, but memory repertoires showed no such trend.

Unique molecular identifiers were in the cDNA, with template-switch universal primer binding. TCRdb passed the 5' RACE reads through MiXCR, listing each CDR3 protein once. This table has 200,000 to 250,000 distinct CDR3 sequences, about 13% appearing once. This clonotype was recorded many times. Antigen specificity is unknown. The CDR3 has 13 amino acids. Trimming cost V 5 bases and J 7 bases, with 12 bases left between them. The germline CDR1 and CDR2 sequences are SEHNR and FQNEAQ (reference sequence). The sample was also reused in another study, on yellow fever vaccine responses in identical twins.

This chain joins TRBV7-9 and TRBJ2-1; D may be TRBD1 (5 bases). Sequenced: memory (CD45RO+) T cells sorted from blood. This TCR came from a woman in her late teens or twenties in good health. The CDR3 region has the DNA TGTGCCAGCAGCCCCAGGGCCGTTAATGAGCAGTTCTTC. It translates to CASSPRAVNEQFF.